The next 26 T cell receptor beta chains were all read from a single sample in a study of CD8 T cells in Susac syndrome. Random hexamers were used to reverse transcribe roughly 0.45 to 1 ug of RNA. Via MiXCR, TCRdb re-called the immunoSEQ multiplex PCR reads, giving one row per CDR3 protein. The table has 250,000 to 300,000 distinct CDR3 sequences, around 84% seen once. Specimen: CD8+ T cells from PBMCs. These receptors came from a human donor with multiple sclerosis.

CDR3: CASSLGRQGSKNIQYF. The CDR3 DNA sequence: TGCGCCAGCAGCTTGGGTCGACAGGGTTCCAAAAACATTCAGTACTTC. J is TRBJ2-4 and V is TRBV5-1; 7 bases agree with TRBD1. CDR1 SGHRS and CDR2 YFSETQ come from the germline V gene. The V and J ends lost 0 bases and 2 bases, in that order; junction bases with no gene match: 5. The length of the CDR3 is 16 residues.

The CDR3 loop reads CASSILGGLAEESSYNEQFF. The CDR3 nucleotides read TGTGCCAGTAGTATATTAGGGGGACTAGCGGAGGAAAGCTCCTACAATGAGCAGTTCTTC. This chain links TRBV19 with TRBJ2-1; 11 bases fit TRBD2. CDR3 length equals 20 residues. V gave up 2 bases and J gave up 0 bases; unmatched junction bases: 12. The germline CDR1 and CDR2 sequences are LNHDA and SQIVND (reference sequence).

The chain has TRBV9 and TRBJ2-3; D call uncertain. This CDR3 has 16 amino acids. The germline gives CDR1 SGDLS, CDR2 YYNGEE. V shed 4 bases and J shed 0 bases, with 15 bases lying between them. The CDR3 DNA reads as TGTGCCAGCAGCTCTCGTCCCGGTTCTAGCACAGATACGCAGTATTTT. It is translated as CASSSRPGSSTDTQYF.

The V gene is TRBV19, the J gene TRBJ2-1, with D unresolved. CDR1 and CDR2 from the germline V gene are LNHDA and SQIVND (reference sequence). The CDR3 runs to 11 residues. The CDR3 is CASQLGYEQFF. In DNA, the CDR3 is TGTGCGTCCCAGTTGGGGTATGAGCAGTTCTTC. The entire variable domain, with the rest obtained from reference TRBV19 and TRBJ2-1, is as follows: DGGITQSPKYLFRKEGQNVTLSCEQNLNHDAMYWYRQDPGQGLRLIYYSQIVNDFQKGDIAEGYSVSREKKESFPLTVTSAQKNPTAFYLCASQLGYEQFFGPGTRLTVL.

This chain links TRBV29-1 with TRBJ2-5; possible D gene TRBD2, 7 bases. CDR1 is SQVTM and CDR2 is ANQGSEA in the germline V gene. The CDR3 is 14 amino acids. V was clipped by 1 base and J by 5 bases, with 14 bases between them. This chain's CDR3 is CSVEARGGEETQYF. CDR3 nucleotide sequence: TGCAGCGTTGAAGCAAGGGGGGGCGAGGAGACCCAGTACTTC.

V usage is TRBV27 and J usage is TRBJ1-5; 8 bases fit TRBD1. In germline, CDR1 is MNHEY, CDR2 SMNVEV (reference sequence). The CDR3 extends over 15 amino acids. V lost 4 bases, J lost 3 bases, and 5 bases stayed unmatched. The CDR3 sequence: CASSWDRPPNQPQHF. The CDR3 nucleotides read TGTGCCAGCAGTTGGGACAGGCCCCCCAATCAGCCCCAGCATTTT.

The DNA of the CDR3 is TGCGCCAGCAGCCAAGACAAGAGCTCCTACAATGAGCAGTTCTTC. Protein product: CASSQDKSSYNEQFF. This chain joins TRBV4-1 and TRBJ2-1; D gene unclear. The V end lost 0 bases, the J end lost 0 bases, and 6 bases lay between the germline ends. Germline values: CDR1 MGHRA, CDR2 YSYEKL. This CDR3 comprises 15 residues.

The rearrangement joins TRBV19 to TRBJ2-1, with TRBD1 matching 8 bases. Looked up from germline, CDR1 is LNHDA and CDR2 is SQIVND (reference sequence). The CDR3 contains 13 residues. The junction had 4 bases not matched to a gene; V was cut back by 3 bases and J by 9 bases. The CDR3: CASSILQGAEQFF. The CDR3, as DNA: TGTGCCAGTAGTATCCTCCAGGGGGCTGAGCAGTTCTTC.

This clonotype was counted once. The chain is built from TRBV20-1 and TRBJ2-3; 7 bases are shared with TRBD2. CDR3 size: 13 residues. Germline CDR1 and CDR2: DFQATT and SNEGSKA (reference sequence). Losses at the gene ends were 6 bases for V and 3 bases for J; bases not matched to a gene: 6. Here the CDR3 reads CSAGGSRTDTQYF. The DNA of the CDR3 is TGCAGTGCAGGCGGGAGCAGAACAGATACGCAGTATTTT.

The rearrangement uses TRBV30 and TRBJ2-4; 9 bases match TRBD1. V gave up 0 bases and J gave up 5 bases; unmatched junction bases: 2. The CDR3 length is 14 residues. Looked up from germline, CDR1 is GTSNPN and CDR2 is SVGIG (reference sequence). The CDR3 DNA sequence: TGTGCCTGGAGTGTTGGGGACAGGGAAAACATTCAGTACTTC. The encoded protein is CAWSVGDRENIQYF.

The chain carries TRBV12-3 or TRBV12-4 and TRBJ2-1; 7 nucleotides match TRBD2. CDR3 length: 13 amino acids. V shed 5 bases and J 10 bases; nucleotides not matched to a gene: 8. Written as DNA, the CDR3 is TGTGCCAGCAGTCATCGGCTACTAGCGGAGCAGTTCTTC. The encoded protein is CASSHRLLAEQFF.

The V gene is TRBV28, the J gene TRBJ2-3; TRBD1 is a possible D gene (6 bases). Germline CDR1 is MDHEN and CDR2 is SYDVKM. This CDR3 is 14 amino acids long. V was pared by 7 bases and J by 2 bases, with 13 bases between. For the CDR3, the DNA is TGTGCCAGCATCGAGGGACAACCCACAGATACGCAGTATTTT. Translating it yields CASIEGQPTDTQYF.

V gene TRBV5-1 combines with J gene TRBJ2-5; D unclear. Germline V gives CDR1 SGHRS, CDR2 YFSETQ. The CDR3 consists of 14 residues. Trimming removed 1 base from V and 3 bases from J, with 10 bases in between. The CDR3 DNA reads TGCGCCAGCAGCTTGAGTAGAGAGAAAGAGACCCAGTACTTC. Its translation is CASSLSREKETQYF.

This rearrangement joins TRBV30 to TRBJ1-1; the D gene is possibly TRBD1 (5 bases). The CDR3 sequence is 14 residues long. The V and J ends lost 4 bases and 0 bases respectively, with 12 bases between them. The germline V gene has CDR1 GTSNPN and CDR2 SVGIG (reference sequence). The DNA for the CDR3 is TGTGCCTGGAACCCGGGACGGATGAACACTGAAGCTTTCTTT. Its translation: CAWNPGRMNTEAFF.

The genes are TRBV7-6 and TRBJ2-1, with D tentatively TRBD1 (5 bases). CDR3 length equals 17 residues. Germline-derived CDR1 and CDR2 are SGHVS and FNYEAQ. V lost 0 bases, J lost 5 bases, and 17 bases lay in between. CDR3 nucleotide sequence: TGTGCCAGCAGCTTAGCGCTGGGGCGGCGGAAGGACAATGAGCAGTTCTTC. Translation: CASSLALGRRKDNEQFF.

The chain employs TRBV3-1 and TRBJ2-5, with a weak D call TRBD2 (6 bases). Trimming pared 3 bases from V and 5 bases from J, leaving 10 bases between. The CDR3 totals 13 residues. Germline loops: CDR1 LGHDT, CDR2 YNNKEL (reference sequence). The CDR3 sequence is CASSQGGGETQYF. Here the CDR3 DNA reads TGTGCCAGCAGCCAGGGAGGAGGTGAGACCCAGTACTTC.

This rearrangement joins TRBV29-1 to TRBJ1-1; no clear D. With 7 bases removed from V and 11 bases from J, the gap between germline ends came to 8 bases. Germline CDR1 reads SQVTM; CDR2 reads ANQGSEA. CDR3 length equals 8 residues. The CDR3 spells CSGGIAFF. For the CDR3, the DNA is TGCAGCGGAGGAATTGCTTTCTTT. The whole variable domain, filled in from reference TRBV29-1 and TRBJ1-1, reads SAVISQKPSRDICQRGTSLTIQCQVDSQVTMMFWYRQQPGQSLTLIATANQGSEATYESGFVIDKFPISRPNLTFSTLTVSNMSPEDSSIYLCSGGIAFFGQGTRLTVV.

In regard to this clonotype: The junction differs from germline at one of its ends, possibly a read error. The chain joins TRBV7-9 to TRBJ2-7; TRBD2 matches at 12 bases. The CDR3 is 17 amino acids. CDR1 and CDR2 (germline): SEHNR, FQNEAQ (reference sequence). In nucleotides, the CDR3 is TGTGTCAGCAGCCCCGGGACTAGCGGGTCCAGGAGGTACGAGCAGTACTTC. Translation: CVSSPGTSGSRRYEQYF.

The rearrangement uses TRBV12-2 and TRBJ1-1. TRBV12-2 constitutes a pseudogene. This CDR3 has 14 residues. The CDR3 nucleotides read TGTGCAAGTCGCTTAATATCGGGGAACACTGAAGCTTTCTTT. It specifies CASRLISGNTEAFF.

The J gene is TRBJ2-1, the V gene TRBV7-9, with D maybe TRBD2 (6 bases). The CDR3 covers 14 residues. Trimming removed 4 bases from V and 6 bases from J, with 13 bases in between. The germline CDR1 and CDR2 sequences are SEHNR and FQNEAQ (reference sequence). CDR3 sequence reads: CASSSSGLFNEQFF. The CDR3 nucleotides read TGTGCCAGCAGCTCATCGGGACTCTTCAATGAGCAGTTCTTC.

The chain links TRBV5-4 to TRBJ2-1, with D tentatively TRBD1 (7 bases). The germline V gene has CDR1 SGHNT and CDR2 YYREEE (reference sequence). The CDR3 sequence is 13 residues long. Trimming left V 9 bases short and J 4 bases short, with 14 bases between. CDR3 sequence (DNA): TGTGCCACCAACTCAGGGGGGTACAATGAGCAGTTCTTC. This codes for CATNSGGYNEQFF.

In this sample, this clonotype turned up a few times. DNA of the CDR3: TGCGCCAGCAGCCGAAAGACTTACGAGCAGTACTTC. Amino acids: CASSRKTYEQYF. The chain uses TRBV5-1 and TRBJ2-7, with unresolved D. V lost 4 bases and J lost 4, with 9 bases in between. Germline values: CDR1 SGHRS, CDR2 YFSETQ. The CDR3 contains 12 residues.

The rearrangement links TRBV14 to TRBJ2-5, with 11 bases lining up with TRBD2. Trimming removed 4 bases from V and 3 bases from J; junction bases left unmatched: 7. The V gene's germline CDR1 is SGHDN and CDR2 FVKESK. This CDR3 contains 16 residues. The CDR3 region has the DNA TGTGCCAGCAGCCCTGCGGGTAGCGGGAGGGAAGAGACCCAGTACTTC. It yields the protein CASSPAGSGREETQYF.

This chain joins TRBV6-6 and TRBJ2-1; D not resolved. The V gene lost 0 bases and the J gene lost 7 bases, with 10 bases spanning the gap. There are 14 residues in the CDR3. The germline V gene has CDR1 MNHNY and CDR2 SVGAGI (reference sequence). The CDR3 spells CASSYSDRENEQFF. The CDR3 DNA sequence: TGTGCCAGCAGTTACTCCGACCGCGAAAATGAGCAGTTCTTC.

V usage is TRBV5-6 and J usage is TRBJ2-1; tentative D call: TRBD1 (6 bases). Trimming shortened V by 4 bases and J by 10 bases, and 15 bases separated the two germline ends. The CDR3 length is 13 residues. Germline V gives CDR1 SGHDT, CDR2 YYEEEE. The CDR3 sequence is CASSPVATGEQFF. In DNA, the CDR3 is TGTGCCAGCAGCCCCGTGGCAACAGGGGAGCAGTTCTTC. Full variable domain (remainder filled in from reference TRBV5-6 and TRBJ2-1): DAGVTQSPTHLIKTRGQQVTLRCSPKSGHDTVSWYQQALGQGPQFIFQYYEEEERQRGNFPDRFSGHQFPNYSSELNVNALLLGDSALYLCASSPVATGEQFFGPGTRLTVL.

This clonotype appeared once. The chain uses TRBV5-6 and TRBJ2-3, with D perhaps TRBD1 (5 bases). The CDR3 is 13 residues long. Trimming stripped 5 bases from V and 2 bases from J, with 9 bases between. The germline CDR1 and CDR2 sequences are SGHDT and YYEEEE. CDR3: CASRDSYTDTQYF. The CDR3 DNA follows: TGTGCCAGCAGAGACAGTTACACAGATACGCAGTATTTT.